This T cell receptor beta chain was retrieved from a study of PD-1 blockade in classical Hodgkin lymphoma. Study-level findings and limits: Newly diagnosed patients reportedly had lower baseline TCR diversity than healthy donors.

As to this clone: What it binds is unknown.

Sequencing was performed with immunoSEQ multiplex PCR; in TCRdb, only in-frame clones are kept and a portion is missing. Of tens of thousands of clones in the sample, over 70% were seen once. Time point meaning: cycle 4 day 1 (C4D1), after six to seven weeks of nivolumab. Exposure to brentuximab vedotin varied, and each patient had relapsed following autologous stem cell transplantation. Best overall response was complete response, partial response or progressive disease in these relapsed/refractory classical Hodgkin lymphoma patients. Material: peripheral blood mononuclear cells (PBMCs), obtained before the fourth cycle of nivolumab. The sequence came from a human donor with classical Hodgkin lymphoma.

The CDR3 protein is CASSHGTSGSNEQFF. DNA of the CDR3: TGTGCCAGCAGCCATGGGACTAGCGGGAGCAATGAGCAGTTCTTC. The V call is TRBV11-2, the J call TRBJ2-1; 14 nucleotides align to TRBD2. V shed 5 bases and J 6 bases; nucleotides not matched to a gene: 3. The CDR3 is made up of 15 amino acids. From germline, CDR1 is SGHAT and CDR2 FQNNGV.